Shown below are 22 T cell receptor beta chains from a single sample sequenced in a study of T cells in Graves' hyperthyroidism and ophthalmopathy. Amplification of TCR beta CDR3 regions was performed using RNA transcripts as template. Initially, a first-round RT-PCR of the TCR CDR3 employed the HTBI primer set. TCRdb reanalysed the multiplex PCR reads using MiXCR and keeps one entry per CDR3 protein. Here the sample spans a few hundred thousand distinct CDR3 sequences, 15% to 20% being singletons. Sequenced input: blood. Receptors originate from a woman aged 18 to 35 with Graves' ophthalmopathy.

V and J are TRBV11-2 and TRBJ2-2; 11 bases match TRBD2. The CDR3 runs 16 residues. V was clipped by 5 bases and J by 3 bases; unmatched bases: 5. Germline V gene sequence: CDR1 SGHAT, CDR2 FQNNGV. The CDR3 here is CASSGYSGGDTGELFF. The CDR3 DNA reads as TGTGCCAGCAGCGGTTATAGCGGGGGGGACACCGGGGAGCTGTTTTTT.

The chain recombines TRBV6-2 or TRBV6-3 with TRBJ2-6; weak D call: TRBD2 (5 bases). The ends were cut back, 4 bases at V and 0 bases at J, with 13 bases in the middle. Per germline, CDR1 MNHEY and CDR2 SVGEGT. The CDR3 has 17 amino acids. The DNA of the CDR3 is TGTGCCAGCAGTTCCGGGAAGTTCGTCTCTGGGGCCAACGTCCTGACTTTC. This translates into CASSSGKFVSGANVLTF.

This clonotype was recorded at least ten times. The gene calls are TRBV7-2 and TRBJ1-2; 8 positions agree with TRBD1. After removal of 5 bases from V and 2 bases from J, the junction contained 4 bases not matched to a gene. Germline V gene lookup returns CDR1 SGHTA and CDR2 FQGNSA. The CDR3 consists of 14 residues. The CDR3 sequence is CASSLRTGNYGYTF. CDR3 sequence (DNA): TGTGCCAGCAGCCTACGGACAGGGAACTATGGCTACACCTTC.

This clonotype was seen ten or more times. This chain joins TRBV11-2 and TRBJ1-1; perhaps TRBD1 as D (5 bases). In germline, CDR1 is SGHAT, CDR2 FQNNGV. The CDR3 spans 15 residues. Deletions cut 1 base from V and 5 bases from J, with 14 bases between. The CDR3 protein is CASSLVGPRGTEAFF. In DNA form, the CDR3 reads TGTGCCAGCAGCTTAGTGGGGCCCCGGGGAACTGAAGCTTTCTTT.

This clonotype was found a few times. The chain couples TRBV6-1 to TRBJ1-1; tentative D call: TRBD1 (5 bases). Deletions cut 10 bases from V and 3 bases from J, with 12 bases between. The CDR3 extends over 12 amino acids. Germline V gene data show CDR1 as MNHNS and CDR2 as SASEGT. The CDR3 DNA reads as TGTGCCACTGGGACGGCAGACACTGAAGCTTTCTTT. Translating it yields CATGTADTEAFF.

Details on this clonotype: At one of its ends the junction is not consistent with the germline gene, which may arise from a read error. V is TRBV5-4 and J is TRBJ2-2; 11 bases match TRBD1. The CDR3 is 16 amino acids. Germline values: CDR1 SGHNT, CDR2 YYREEE (reference sequence). The CDR3 DNA reads TGTGCCAGCAGCCCGATGGGACAGGGGGGCACCGGGGAGCCGTTTTTT. The encoded protein is CASSPMGQGGTGEPFF.

This chain uses TRBV6-2 or TRBV6-3 with TRBJ1-2; TRBD1 agrees at 9 bases. Trimming took 1 base from V and 4 from J; bases not matched to a gene: 7. CDR3 length: 16 residues. Germline V gives CDR1 MNHEY, CDR2 SVGEGT. The CDR3 region is CASSYFTSGQGYGYTF. Written as DNA, the CDR3 is TGTGCCAGCAGTTACTTTACATCGGGACAGGGCTATGGCTACACCTTC.

This clonotype was observed at least ten times. The chain recombines TRBV6-1 with TRBJ1-1; 9 bases agree with TRBD1. J lost 6 bases, V lost 4 bases, and 9 bases had no gene match. Germline CDR1 reads MNHNS; CDR2 reads SASEGT. This CDR3 is 15 amino acids long. CDR3 DNA sequence: TGTGCCAGCAGTGGATACAGGGGGCGCGAGCCTGAAGCTTTCTTT. Its translation is CASSGYRGREPEAFF.

V usage is TRBV6-2 or TRBV6-3 and J usage is TRBJ1-5, with no clear D. The CDR3 totals 14 residues. Germline loops: CDR1 MNHEY, CDR2 SVGEGT. Between the trimmed V and J ends, which lost 2 bases and 0 bases, there was a span of 5 bases. CDR3 coding DNA: TGTGCCAGCAGTTACGTACATAGCAATCAGCCCCAGCATTTT. Translated, it gives CASSYVHSNQPQHF.

This clonotype was observed a handful of times. J is TRBJ2-7 and V is TRBV27; 9 positions agree with TRBD1. Germline V CDR1 and CDR2: MNHEY, SMNVEV (reference sequence). This CDR3 spans 13 amino acids. Trimming took 6 bases from V and 3 from J; bases not matched to a gene: 3. The chain's CDR3 is CASRGQGHYEQYF. CDR3 nucleotide sequence: TGTGCCAGCAGGGGACAGGGACACTACGAGCAGTACTTC.

This clonotype has more than one count but fewer than ten. The chain employs TRBV29-1 and TRBJ2-7; tentative D call: TRBD1 (5 bases). Trimming removed 6 bases from V and 2 bases from J, with 11 bases in between. CDR1 and CDR2 from the germline V gene are SQVTM and ANQGSEA. CDR3 size: 12 residues. The CDR3 spells CSVTGTTYEQYF. The CDR3 nucleotides read TGCAGCGTAACAGGAACTACCTACGAGCAGTACTTC.

The chain uses TRBV7-2 and TRBJ1-1; D perhaps matches TRBD1 (5 bases). V lost 0 bases and J lost 1, with 18 bases in between. The CDR3 has 18 amino acids. The V gene's germline CDR1 is SGHTA and CDR2 FQGNSA. CDR3 region: CASSLAGGRADRNTEAFF. The DNA of the CDR3 is TGTGCCAGCAGCTTAGCAGGAGGTCGGGCAGACAGGAACACTGAAGCTTTCTTT.

The CDR3 protein is CASSKGLAGTPSTDTQYF. CDR3 nucleotides: TGTGCCAGTAGTAAAGGACTAGCGGGGACACCTAGCACAGATACGCAGTATTTT. This sequence joins TRBV19 and TRBJ2-3, with TRBD2 identical over 12 bases. The CDR3 is 18 amino acids. Unmatched junction bases numbered 8, after V lost 4 bases and J lost 0 bases. In germline, CDR1 is LNHDA, CDR2 SQIVND (reference sequence).

This chain connects TRBV9 to TRBJ2-3, with 8 bases aligning to TRBD2. The V and J ends lost 3 bases and 0 bases, in that order; junction bases with no gene match: 3. From germline, CDR1 is SGDLS and CDR2 YYNGEE. This CDR3 contains 15 residues. For the CDR3, the DNA is TGTGCCAGCAGCGAACAGCGGGGGAGCACAGATACGCAGTATTTT. It specifies CASSEQRGSTDTQYF. Combining the CDR3 with reference TRBV9 and TRBJ2-3 gives the whole variable domain DSGVTQTPKHLITATGQRVTLRCSPRSGDLSVYWYQQSLDQGLQFLIQYYNGEERAKGNILERFSAQQFPDLHSELNLSSLELGDSALYFCASSEQRGSTDTQYFGPGTRLTVL.

The rearrangement joins TRBV7-9 to TRBJ1-2, with D unclear. This CDR3 has 17 residues. CDR1 is SEHNR and CDR2 is FQNEAQ in the germline V gene (reference sequence). Trimming pared 1 base from V and 0 bases from J, leaving 15 bases between. The DNA for the CDR3 is TGTGCCAGCAGCTTAGAAGGGAATGCCGAAGCTAACTATGGCTACACCTTC. Its protein is CASSLEGNAEANYGYTF.

This clonotype was recorded at least ten times. The rearrangement uses TRBV3-1 and TRBJ1-2; no reliable D call. This CDR3 has 15 amino acids. CDR1 LGHDT and CDR2 YNNKEL come from the germline V gene (reference sequence). V was clipped by 0 bases and J by 8 bases, with 16 bases between them. In DNA, the CDR3 is TGTGCCAGCAGCCAAGAGTCTTCTGGCCTCAGGGGCTACACCTTC. The encoded protein is CASSQESSGLRGYTF.

This clonotype was counted ten times or more. The chain recombines TRBV7-9 with TRBJ1-1; D gene unclear. V gave up 1 base and J gave up 0 bases, with 9 bases separating them. The CDR3 is 15 amino acids. Germline CDR1 and CDR2: SEHNR and FQNEAQ (reference sequence). CDR3 sequence (DNA): TGTGCCAGCAGCTTAGTGGAAGAGTTGAACACTGAAGCTTTCTTT. Its translation is CASSLVEELNTEAFF.

The V call is TRBV5-1, the J call TRBJ2-6; maybe TRBD1 (6 bases). V shed 0 bases and J shed 2 bases, with 12 bases lying between them. CDR1 is SGHRS and CDR2 is YFSETQ in the germline V gene. The CDR3 contains 17 residues. DNA for the CDR3: TGCGCCAGCAGCTTGGGAGTTCAGGGGACTGGGGCCAACGTCCTGACTTTC. This codes for CASSLGVQGTGANVLTF. The whole variable domain, remainder taken from reference TRBV5-1 and TRBJ2-6, is KAGVTQTPRYLIKTRGQQVTLSCSPISGHRSVSWYQQTPGQGLQFLFEYFSETQRNKGNFPGRFSGRQFSNSRSEMNVSTLELGDSALYLCASSLGVQGTGANVLTFGAGSRLTVL.

At least ten counts were recorded for this clonotype. The rearrangement joins TRBV20-1 to TRBJ2-1, with D possibly being TRBD2 (5 bases). This CDR3 has 13 residues. CDR1 is DFQATT and CDR2 is SNEGSKA in the germline V gene (reference sequence). The ends were cut back, 6 bases at V and 12 bases at J, with 21 bases in the middle. CDR3 region: CSAPPSLDWGQFF. CDR3 sequence (DNA): TGCAGTGCCCCGCCCTCACTAGATTGGGGGCAGTTCTTC.

The chain is built from TRBV10-3 and TRBJ2-5; 10 nucleotides line up with TRBD2. Trimming at V came to 3 bases and at J to 3 bases, leaving 1 base not matched to a gene. The CDR3 runs 14 residues. Germline V gene data show CDR1 as ENHRY and CDR2 as SYGVKD. The CDR3 bases are TGTGCCATCAGTGACGGACTAGCGGAAGAGACCCAGTACTTC. Encoded protein: CAISDGLAEETQYF.

The chain joins TRBV6-1 to TRBJ2-7; no clear D. This CDR3 region has 13 residues. The germline V gene has CDR1 MNHNS and CDR2 SASEGT. V was cut by 3 bases and J by 3 bases, with 9 bases left in between. The CDR3 loop reads CASSDEIGYEQYF. In nucleotides, the CDR3 is TGTGCCAGCAGTGATGAAATAGGCTACGAGCAGTACTTC.

This clonotype appeared many times. The rearrangement links TRBV6-5 to TRBJ2-3; D is unclear. This CDR3 is 14 amino acids long. Looked up from germline, CDR1 is MNHEY and CDR2 is SVGAGI. V dropped 2 bases and J dropped 2 bases, with 8 bases sitting between them. The CDR3 loop is CASSYRQATDTQYF. Here the CDR3 DNA reads TGTGCCAGCAGTTACCGGCAGGCCACAGATACGCAGTATTTT.